Below, one T cell receptor beta chain is given with its context. Produced via immunoSEQ multiplex PCR; TCRdb's table is partial and in-frame only. The table shows almost 20,000 clones, with about 89% occurring only once. This specimen comes from a study of T cell changes during pregnancy in multiple sclerosis. From germline, CDR1 is GTSNPN and CDR2 SVGIG (reference sequence). The germline V and J ends were trimmed by 7 bases and 5 bases, with 9 bases remaining between them. This CDR3 comprises 11 residues. V and J are TRBV30 and TRBJ1-5; D not resolved. The specimen comprised CD8+ T cells from peripheral blood mononuclear cells, sampled in the second trimester of pregnancy. The sequence came from a female donor in good health, enrolled as a control in a pregnancy study. The CDR3 DNA follows: TGTGCCTCTGGTTCGGATCAGCCCCAGCATTTT. As protein: CASGSDQPQHF.